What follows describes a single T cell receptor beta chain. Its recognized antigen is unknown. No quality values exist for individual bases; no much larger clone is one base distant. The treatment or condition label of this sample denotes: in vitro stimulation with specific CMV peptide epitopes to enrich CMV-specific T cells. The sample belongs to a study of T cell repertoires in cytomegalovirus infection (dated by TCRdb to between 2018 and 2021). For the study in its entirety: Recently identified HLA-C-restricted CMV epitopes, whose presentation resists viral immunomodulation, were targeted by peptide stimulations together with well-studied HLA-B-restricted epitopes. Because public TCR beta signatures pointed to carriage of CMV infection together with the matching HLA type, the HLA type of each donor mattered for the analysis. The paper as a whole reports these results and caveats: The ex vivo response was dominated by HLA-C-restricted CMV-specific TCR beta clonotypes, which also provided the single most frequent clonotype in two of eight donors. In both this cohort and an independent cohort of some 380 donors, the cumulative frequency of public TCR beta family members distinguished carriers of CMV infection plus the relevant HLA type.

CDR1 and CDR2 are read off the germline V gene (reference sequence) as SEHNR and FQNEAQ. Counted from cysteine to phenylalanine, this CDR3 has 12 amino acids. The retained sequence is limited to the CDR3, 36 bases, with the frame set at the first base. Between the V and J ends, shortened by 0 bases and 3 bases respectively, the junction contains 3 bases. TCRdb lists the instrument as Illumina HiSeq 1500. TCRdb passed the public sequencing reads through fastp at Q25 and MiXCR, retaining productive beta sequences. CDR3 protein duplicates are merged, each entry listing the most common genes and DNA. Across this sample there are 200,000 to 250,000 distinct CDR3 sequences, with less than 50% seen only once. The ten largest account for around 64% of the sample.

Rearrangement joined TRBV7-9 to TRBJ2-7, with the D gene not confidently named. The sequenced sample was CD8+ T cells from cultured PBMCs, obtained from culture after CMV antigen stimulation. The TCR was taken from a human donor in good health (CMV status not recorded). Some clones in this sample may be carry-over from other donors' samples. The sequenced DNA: TGTGCCAGCAGCTTAGCCATCTACGAGCAGTACTTC. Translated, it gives CASSLAIYEQYF.